This TCR beta chain was recorded in a study of T cell responses to AZD1222 COVID-19 vaccine. Study context: Second-dose intervals near 4 or 12 weeks were combined.

Trimming cost V 5 bases and J 4 bases, with 9 bases left between them. Germline CDR1 SGHVS, CDR2 FQNEAQ. This CDR3 comprises 12 residues. Assay: immunoSEQ multiplex PCR; the TCRdb copy retains only in-frame clones and omits some. This sample yields about 190,000 clones, of which approximately 90% are seen a single time; roughly 0.99% belongs to the top ten. General study points: Vaccination with two AZD1222 doses was followed by a rise in Spike-specific TCR breadth and depth.

Turning to this clone: As yet, its antigen is unknown.

This sequence joins TRBV7-8 and TRBJ2-7; D uncertain. The source of this sequence is an adult in good health. This material consisted of peripheral blood, taken on day 0 of AZD1222 vaccination. CDR3 coding DNA: TGTGCCAGCAGCCAACTTGGGTACGAGCAGTACTTC. This sequence encodes CASSQLGYEQYF.